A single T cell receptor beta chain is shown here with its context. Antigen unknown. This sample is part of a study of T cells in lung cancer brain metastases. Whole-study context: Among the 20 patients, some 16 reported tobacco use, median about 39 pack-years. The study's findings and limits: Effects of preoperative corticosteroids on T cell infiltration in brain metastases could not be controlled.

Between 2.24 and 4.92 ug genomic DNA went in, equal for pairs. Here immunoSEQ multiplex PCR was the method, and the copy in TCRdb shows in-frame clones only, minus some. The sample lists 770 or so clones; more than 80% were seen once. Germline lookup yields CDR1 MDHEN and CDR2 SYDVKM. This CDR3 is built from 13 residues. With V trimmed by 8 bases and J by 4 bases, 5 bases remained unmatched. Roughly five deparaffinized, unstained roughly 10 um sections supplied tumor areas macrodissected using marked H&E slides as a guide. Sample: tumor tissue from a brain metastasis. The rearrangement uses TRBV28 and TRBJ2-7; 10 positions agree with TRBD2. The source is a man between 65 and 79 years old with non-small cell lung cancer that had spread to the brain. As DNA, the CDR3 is TGTGCCAGCGGACTAGCGGATAATTACGAGCAGTACTTC. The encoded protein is CASGLADNYEQYF.